Listed below are T cell receptor beta chains from one sample, sequenced in a study of post-analysis software for immune sequencing data. TCRdb analysed the PCR reads with MiXCR anew, one entry per CDR3 protein. In the table there are roughly 580,000 distinct CDR3 sequences, roughly 47% of which are singletons. The sample consisted of blood. These receptors were obtained from a girl aged 10 to 17 with multiple sclerosis. Both conserved end residues are part of each CDR3. Fields, in order: J gene, D gene, V gene, clone size, CDR3 DNA, CDR3 protein. The D gene is left open where the match is weak. Only part of the rows carry a size: once, few, many, or a class if the clone is expanded.

>TRBJ2-7|NA|TRBV12-3/TRBV12-4|NA
TGTGCCAGCAGTTCCCCCCTAGGAGAGATCTACGAGCAGTACTTC
CASSSPLGEIYEQYF
>TRBJ2-7|NA|TRBV29-1|NA
TGCAGCGTTGAAGTGGGCAGGGACGAGCAGTACTTC
CSVEVGRDEQYF
>TRBJ2-3|NA|TRBV7-2|few
TGTGCCAGCAGCTTAGGGTGGGAAGATACGCAGTATTTT
CASSLGWEDTQYF
>TRBJ2-2|TRBD2|TRBV7-2|NA
TGTGCCAGCAGCTTGGGAGGGGCGCGTCGCACCGGGGAGCTGTTTTTT
CASSLGGARRTGELFF
>TRBJ1-1|NA|TRBV6-5|NA
TGTGCCAGCAACCTCCCGGGGCACACTGAAGCTTTCTTT
CASNLPGHTEAFF
>TRBJ2-7|NA|TRBV28|few
TGCGAGGGGTTCGGGACACGCGAGCAGTACTTC
CEGFGTREQYF
>TRBJ2-7|TRBD1|TRBV5-1|NA
TGCGCCAGCAACCCGGGACAGGGGGCTTACGAGCAGTACTTC
CASNPGQGAYEQYF
>TRBJ2-3|NA|TRBV12-3/TRBV12-4|NA
TGTGCCAGCAGTTTCGGATGGGCGCCAGCTACGCAGTATTTT
CASSFGWAPATQYF
>TRBJ2-2|NA|TRBV5-1|NA
TGCGCCAGCAGTACGGGACTGGCCGGCACCGGGGAGCTGTTTTTT
CASSTGLAGTGELFF
>TRBJ2-5|NA|TRBV6-6|NA
TGTGCCAGCAGTTACGGCACAGAAGAGACCCAGTACTTC
CASSYGTEETQYF
>TRBJ2-1|TRBD2|TRBV3-1|many
TGTGCCAGCAGCCAAAGCGGGGAGGGCTTCAATGAGCAGTTCTTC
CASSQSGEGFNEQFF
>TRBJ2-7|TRBD1|TRBV6-2/TRBV6-3|few
TGTGCCAGCAGGGATTCGGACAGGGGGTCCTACGAGCAGTACTTC
CASRDSDRGSYEQYF
>TRBJ2-1|TRBD2|TRBV11-2|NA
TGTGCCAGCAGCTTCGGACTAGCGGGGGGGCCAGCCTGGAATGAGCAGTTCTTC
CASSFGLAGGPAWNEQFF
>TRBJ2-1|NA|TRBV20-1|NA
TGCAGTGCTAGGGGCTCCGGGAACCAGACCTCCCACCCACTGCATGAGCAGTTCTTC
CSARGSGNQTSHPLHEQFF
>TRBJ2-7|TRBD2|TRBV12-3/TRBV12-4|NA
TGTGCCAGCAAGACTAGCGAGTCCTACGAGCAGTACTTC
CASKTSESYEQYF
>TRBJ1-2|NA|TRBV12-3/TRBV12-4|NA
TGTGCCAGCAGTCAACGGGAGAACTATGGCTACACCTTC
CASSQRENYGYTF
>TRBJ1-2|NA|TRBV12-3/TRBV12-4|NA
TGTGCCAGCAGTTACTTCCACCGTGAGACAGCTAACTATGGCTACACCTTC
CASSYFHRETANYGYTF
>TRBJ2-5|NA|TRBV24-1|NA
TGTGCCACCAGTGATTCGATGAGGGTGAGCCAGTACTTC
CATSDSMRVSQYF
>TRBJ2-6|NA|TRBV2|NA
TGTGCCAGCAGTCGAACGAGGGGGGCTGGGGCCAACGTCCTGACTTTC
CASSRTRGAGANVLTF
>TRBJ2-3|NA|TRBV14|few
TGTGCCAGCAGCCCCCTTACCACAGATACGCAGTATTTT
CASSPLTTDTQYF
>TRBJ2-5|TRBD1|TRBV5-1|NA
TGCGCCAGCAGCCCGGGACAGGGCGGGTCAGAGACCCAGTACTTC
CASSPGQGGSETQYF
>TRBJ2-7|TRBD2|TRBV20-1|NA
TGCAGTGCCGCGAAACTTCCCGATCAGCGGGACCCCTACGAGCAGTACTTC
CSAAKLPDQRDPYEQYF
>TRBJ2-1|NA|TRBV24-1|NA
TGTGCCACCAGTGATTCATCATGGGGTTCGGATGAGCAGTTCTTC
CATSDSSWGSDEQFF
>TRBJ1-2|NA|TRBV12-3/TRBV12-4|NA
TGTGCCAGCAGTCCGCAGCCCGGATATGGCTACACCTTC
CASSPQPGYGYTF
>TRBJ2-7|TRBD2|TRBV10-3|NA
TGTGCCACCAGGACTAGCGGGGGGTTATACGAGCAGTACTTC
CATRTSGGLYEQYF
>TRBJ2-3|NA|TRBV5-1|NA
TGCGCCAGCAGCTTGGCCGACAACACAGATACGCAGTATTTT
CASSLADNTDTQYF
>TRBJ1-2|NA|TRBV20-1|NA
TGCAGTGCCCGGAGTGGCTACACCTTC
CSARSGYTF
>TRBJ1-2|NA|TRBV20-1|few
TGCAGTGCTAGGGCCAGGGAAGAGTATGGCTACACCTTC
CSARAREEYGYTF
>TRBJ2-3|TRBD2|TRBV2|NA
TGTGCCAGCTCGGGGGGGACGCAGTATTTT
CASSGGTQYF
>TRBJ1-1|NA|TRBV6-4|NA
TGTGCCAGCAGTTCCTTGGGGGGCAACACTGAAGCTTTCTTT
CASSSLGGNTEAFF
>TRBJ2-3|NA|TRBV6-5|few
TGTGCCAGCAGTTACGACAGGCCTGCCTTTGGCACAGATACGCAGTATTTT
CASSYDRPAFGTDTQYF
>TRBJ2-7|NA|TRBV15|NA
TGTGCCACCAGCAGAGGTCAGGGGCGGAACGGCTACGAGCAGTACTTC
CATSRGQGRNGYEQYF
>TRBJ2-1|NA|TRBV20-1|few
TGCAGTGCTCAATGGGGGGAGCGGGATGAGCAGTTCTTC
CSAQWGERDEQFF
>TRBJ2-7|NA|TRBV12-3/TRBV12-4|few
TGTGCCAGCAGCTACATCCGGACGGAGCAGTACTTC
CASSYIRTEQYF
>TRBJ2-3|NA|TRBV12-3/TRBV12-4|few
TGTGCCAGCAGCTTCGAGGGCACAGATACGCAGTATTTT
CASSFEGTDTQYF
>TRBJ1-1|NA|TRBV10-3|few
TGTGCCATCAGTGAGTCGGGGAATCGGGGCGACACTGAAGCTTTCTTT
CAISESGNRGDTEAFF
>TRBJ2-5|TRBD2|TRBV20-1|few
TGCGGTGCTGCAGGGGCTAGCGGGAGCCCCGGGTCAGAGACCCAGTACTTC
CGAAGASGSPGSETQYF
>TRBJ2-3|NA|TRBV4-1|few
TGCGCCAGCAGCCCTGTCCGGGGCACAGATACGCAGTATTTT
CASSPVRGTDTQYF
>TRBJ1-2|NA|TRBV2|NA
TGTGCCAGCAGGAGACAGGTTGGAGGCTACACCTTC
CASRRQVGGYTF
>TRBJ2-3|TRBD2|TRBV3-1|NA
TGTGCCAGCAGCCAAGTGAATTGGCTAGCGGGGATGCAGTATTTT
CASSQVNWLAGMQYF
>TRBJ2-7|NA|TRBV5-1|few
TGCGCCAGCAGCTTGGAACCCCTATACGAGCAGTACTTC
CASSLEPLYEQYF
>TRBJ2-5|TRBD2|TRBV10-3|few
TGTGCCATCAGTTCCTTCGATATCGGGGGGGAGACCCAGTACTTC
CAISSFDIGGETQYF
>TRBJ2-5|NA|TRBV28|NA
TGTGCCAGCAGTTTATACAGGGATGAGACCCAGTACTTC
CASSLYRDETQYF
>TRBJ2-5|NA|TRBV12-3/TRBV12-4|NA
TGTGCCAGCAGAGCTAGTACAGGGAGCGGGACCCAGTACTTC
CASRASTGSGTQYF
>TRBJ2-1|TRBD2|TRBV6-1|NA
TGTGCCAGCAGGCGGGAGGGCCCTAATGAGCAGTTCTTC
CASRREGPNEQFF
>TRBJ2-3|NA|TRBV4-1|once
TGCGCCTGCAGCCAGGAGGGTGTGGGTACGCAGTATTTT
CACSQEGVGTQYF
>TRBJ2-1|TRBD2|TRBV7-8|NA
TGTGCCAGCAGCCTCTTTACTAGCGGCTCCTACAATGAGCAGTTCTTC
CASSLFTSGSYNEQFF
>TRBJ2-1|NA|TRBV6-2/TRBV6-3|few
TGTGCCAGCAGTTACGGAGGGGCGGTTGAGCAGTTCTTC
CASSYGGAVEQFF
>TRBJ2-7|TRBD1|TRBV12-3/TRBV12-4|NA
TGTGCCAGCAGTTCATACGGACAGGCAGACGAGCAGTACTTC
CASSSYGQADEQYF
>TRBJ1-1|NA|TRBV29-1|NA
TGCAGCGTTGAATCGGCCATTCGATCGTTGACTTTCTTT
CSVESAIRSLTFF
>TRBJ2-7|NA|TRBV5-1|few
TGCGCCAGCAGCTTGGCACGCGGGGACTCCTACGAGCAGTACTTC
CASSLARGDSYEQYF
>TRBJ2-1|TRBD2|TRBV18|NA
TGTGCCAGCTCATTGGCTAGCGGCCTTAACAATGAGCAGTTCTTC
CASSLASGLNNEQFF
>TRBJ1-2|NA|TRBV5-1|NA
TGCGCCAGCAGCTTGGAGGAGCACTATGGCTACACCTTC
CASSLEEHYGYTF